This is a list of T cell receptor beta chains from one sample in a study of CD8 T cells in Susac syndrome. In TCRdb, the immunoSEQ multiplex PCR reads were re-called with MiXCR into one record per CDR3 protein. The sample has some 300,000 distinct CDR3 sequences; more than 75% are singletons. Sequencing used CD8+ T cells from PBMCs. The source is a human donor with multiple sclerosis. Both conserved end residues are part of each CDR3. Fields, in order: J gene, CDR3 length, clone size, V gene, D gene, CDR3 protein, CDR3 DNA. D genes are given only for firm matches. Size is stated for part of the rows, as once, few or many counts, or as a class when the clone is expanded.

TRBJ2-3 15 - TRBV2 TRBD1 CASSEAWTGKDTQYF TGTGCCAGCAGTGAAGCCTGGACAGGGAAAGATACGCAGTATTTT
TRBJ2-2 15 - TRBV28 - CASSFDWGNTGELFF TGTGCCAGCAGTTTCGATTGGGGGAACACCGGGGAGCTGTTTTTT
TRBJ2-3 12 few TRBV27 - CASSSYTDTQYF TGTGCCAGTAGTAGCTACACAGATACGCAGTATTTT
TRBJ1-1 13 - TRBV19 - CASSIAARTEAFF TGTGCCAGTAGTATAGCGGCGCGCACTGAAGCTTTCTTT
TRBJ1-1 15 few TRBV6-5 - CASSYSRVVNTEAFF TGTGCCAGCAGTTACTCGAGGGTCGTGAACACTGAAGCTTTCTTT
TRBJ2-1 11 - TRBV27 - CASNRGWEQFF TGTGCCAGCAACCGGGGGTGGGAGCAGTTCTTC
TRBJ1-6 16 - TRBV2 - CASSDRAARYNSPLHF TGTGCCAGCAGTGACCGGGCGGCGAGATATAATTCACCCCTCCACTTT
TRBJ2-7 13 - TRBV20-1 - CSLGSTVSYEQYF TGCAGTCTGGGGTCGACAGTCTCCTACGAGCAGTACTTC
TRBJ2-5 16 - TRBV29-1 - CSVEDQLGRAQETQYF TGCAGCGTTGAAGATCAGCTGGGGCGAGCACAAGAGACCCAGTACTTC
TRBJ2-7 15 few TRBV27 TRBD1 CASRGIRDRGDGQYF TGTGCCAGCAGGGGAATCCGGGACAGGGGGGACGGGCAGTACTTC
TRBJ2-1 14 - TRBV12-3/TRBV12-4 - CATKQRTLYNEQFF TGTGCCACCAAACAAAGGACTCTCTACAATGAGCAGTTCTTC
TRBJ2-3 12 - TRBV5-1 - CASSLNVDTQYF TGCGCCAGCAGCTTAAACGTGGATACGCAGTATTTT
TRBJ2-6 17 - TRBV9 - CASSAGVWNSGANVLTF TGTGCCAGCAGCGCCGGGGTGTGGAACTCTGGGGCCAACGTCCTGACTTTC
TRBJ2-5 15 - TRBV27 TRBD1 CASSPPGQGLKTQYF TGTGCCAGCAGTCCCCCGGGACAGGGGTTAAAGACCCAGTACTTC
TRBJ2-3 15 - TRBV18 TRBD2 CASSPRDLAGDTQYF TGTGCCAGCTCACCACGGGACTTAGCGGGAGATACGCAGTATTTT
TRBJ2-1 15 - TRBV12-3/TRBV12-4 - CASSLGPELYNEQFF TGTGCCAGCAGTTTAGGGCCAGAATTGTACAATGAGCAGTTCTTC
TRBJ1-1 14 - TRBV27 TRBD1 CASRRGQVNTEAFF TGTGCCAGCAGGCGTGGACAGGTCAACACTGAAGCTTTCTTT
TRBJ2-3 17 - TRBV4-2 - CASSQRGPSGRTDTQYF TGTGCCAGCAGCCAGAGGGGGCCTAGCGGGCGCACAGATACGCAGTATTTT
TRBJ2-7 15 - TRBV6-5 - CASSHQAIRSYEQYF TGTGCCAGCAGCCACCAGGCAATTAGATCCTACGAGCAGTACTTC
TRBJ2-3 16 - TRBV4-1 - CASSHTPGEEEDTQYF TGCGCCAGCAGCCACACCCCGGGAGAAGAGGAAGATACGCAGTATTTT
TRBJ2-1 13 - TRBV28 - CASNGLSLNEQFF TGTGCCAGCAACGGACTCTCACTCAATGAGCAGTTCTTC
TRBJ2-7 13 few TRBV7-2 TRBD2 CARNGGRIYEQYF TGTGCCCGGAATGGCGGGAGGATTTACGAGCAGTACTTC
TRBJ2-7 15 - TRBV11-2 TRBD2 CASSLLAGGFYEQYF TGTGCCAGCAGCTTACTGGCGGGAGGGTTCTACGAGCAGTACTTC
TRBJ2-7 14 - TRBV12-3/TRBV12-4 - CASSPRGSTYEQYF TGTGCCAGCAGTCCCCGGGGGTCGACCTACGAGCAGTACTTC
TRBJ2-2 15 - TRBV19 TRBD1 CASSMGPGGTGELFF TGTGCCAGTAGTATGGGTCCAGGGGGAACCGGGGAGCTGTTTTTT
TRBJ1-4 14 - TRBV9 - CASSPHRTNEKLFF TGTGCCAGCAGCCCACACAGAACTAATGAAAAACTGTTTTTT
TRBJ2-3 12 - TRBV7-9 - CASTRWADTQYF TGTGCCAGCACCCGATGGGCAGATACGCAGTATTTT
TRBJ2-1 10 few TRBV29-1 - CSVWENEQFF TGCAGCGTTTGGGAGAATGAGCAGTTCTTC
TRBJ2-5 16 - TRBV3-1 TRBD2 CASSRPRLADQETQYF TGTGCCAGCAGCCGGCCTCGACTAGCGGATCAAGAGACCCAGTACTTC
TRBJ2-1 17 - TRBV27 TRBD2 CASSSSGRAPPYNEQFF TGTGCCAGTTCTAGCAGCGGGAGGGCCCCCCCTTACAATGAGCAGTTCTTC
TRBJ1-2 11 - TRBV9 - CASSGEGGYTF TGTGCCAGCAGCGGGGAGGGTGGCTACACCTTC
TRBJ2-7 12 - TRBV30 - CAWSPGLYEQYF TGTGCCTGGAGCCCTGGCCTATACGAGCAGTACTTC
TRBJ2-2 14 - TRBV20-1 - CSASPAPETGELFF TGCAGTGCTAGCCCGGCCCCAGAGACCGGGGAGCTGTTTTTT